The clone carrying this TCR beta chain was seen a handful of times. Its target is not known. TCR alpha and TCR beta cDNA libraries carrying sample barcodes and UMIs came from 5'RACE with constant-segment primers. TCRdb re-called the 5' RACE reads through MiXCR, storing one row per CDR3 protein. The table includes about 260,000 distinct CDR3 sequences, 16% detected once. The data derive from a study of T-cell memory formation after mild COVID-19. General observations from the study: Confirmation of SARS-CoV-2 specificity was lacking for second-wave clones peaking day 37.

V lost 5 bases and J lost 5; bases outside the gene matches: 18. This CDR3 has 18 amino acids. The germline gives CDR1 SGHTA, CDR2 FQGTGA. This receptor was identified in a man in his late teens or twenties who had mild COVID-19 (a few samples of this study predate the infection). Cell type and time point are not known. The sequenced sample consisted of PBMCs or a T cell subset sorted from them (not recorded which). The rearrangement uses TRBV7-3 and TRBJ2-1; TRBD2 aligns across 7 bases. In DNA form, the CDR3 reads TGTGCCAGCAGCCAATTCGGGGCTAGCGGAACTACTAACAATGAGCAGTTCTTC. As protein: CASSQFGASGTTNNEQFF.